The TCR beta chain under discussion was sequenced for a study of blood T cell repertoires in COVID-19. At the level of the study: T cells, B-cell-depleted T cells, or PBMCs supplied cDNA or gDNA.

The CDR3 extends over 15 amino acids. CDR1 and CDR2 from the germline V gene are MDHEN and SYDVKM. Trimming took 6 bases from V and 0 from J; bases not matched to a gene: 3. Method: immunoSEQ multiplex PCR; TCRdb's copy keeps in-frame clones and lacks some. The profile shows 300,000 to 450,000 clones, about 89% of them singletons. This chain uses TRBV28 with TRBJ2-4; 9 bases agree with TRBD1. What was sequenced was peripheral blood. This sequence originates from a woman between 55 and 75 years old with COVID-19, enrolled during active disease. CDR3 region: CASSGQGLAKNIQYF. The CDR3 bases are TGTGCCAGCAGCGGACAGGGGCTAGCCAAAAACATTCAGTACTTC.